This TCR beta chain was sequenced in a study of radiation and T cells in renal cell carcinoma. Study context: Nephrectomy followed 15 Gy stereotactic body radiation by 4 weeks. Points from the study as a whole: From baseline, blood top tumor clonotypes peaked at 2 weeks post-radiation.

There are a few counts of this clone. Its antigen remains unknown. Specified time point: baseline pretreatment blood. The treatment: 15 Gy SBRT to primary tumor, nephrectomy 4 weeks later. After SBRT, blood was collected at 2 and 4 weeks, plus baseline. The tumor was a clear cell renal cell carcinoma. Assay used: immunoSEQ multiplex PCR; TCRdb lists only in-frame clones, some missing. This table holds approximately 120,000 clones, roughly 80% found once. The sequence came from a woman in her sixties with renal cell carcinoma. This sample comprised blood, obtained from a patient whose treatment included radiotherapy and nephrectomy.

The CDR3 loop reads CASSAMTGGDGYTF. The CDR3 DNA is TGTGCCAGCAGTGCCATGACAGGGGGTGATGGCTACACCTTC. J is TRBJ1-2 and V is TRBV2, with 9 bases identical to TRBD1. The CDR3 runs 14 residues. Per germline, CDR1 SNHLY and CDR2 FYNNEI. V dropped 4 bases and J dropped 6; count of bases not matched to a gene: 6.